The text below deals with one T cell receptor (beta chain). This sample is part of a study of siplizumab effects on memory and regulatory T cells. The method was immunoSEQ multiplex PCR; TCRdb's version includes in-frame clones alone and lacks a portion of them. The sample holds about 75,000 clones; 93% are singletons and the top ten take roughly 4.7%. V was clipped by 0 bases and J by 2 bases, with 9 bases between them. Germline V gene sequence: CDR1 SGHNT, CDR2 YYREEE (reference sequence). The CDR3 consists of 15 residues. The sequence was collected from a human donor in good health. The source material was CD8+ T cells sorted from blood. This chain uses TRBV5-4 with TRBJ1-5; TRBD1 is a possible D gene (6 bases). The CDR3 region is CASSLDREGNQPQHF. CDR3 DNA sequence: TGTGCCAGCAGCTTGGACAGGGAAGGCAATCAGCCCCAGCATTTT.